Following are 27 T cell receptor beta chains from one sample sequenced in a study of cytomegalovirus exposure and HLA in healthy donors. Use of 60 Vbeta and 13 Jbeta primers characterized the PCR. The table came from immunoSEQ multiplex PCR; TCRdb's copy has only in-frame clones and leaves some out. The data hold 180,000 or so clones, with 76% observed a single time. Sample: PBMCs. These receptors all come from a man between 18 and 35 years old in good health and CMV-seronegative.

In regard to this clone: The junction departs from the called germline gene at one end, perhaps through a read error. The genes are TRBV7-9 and TRBJ1-5; 7 positions agree with TRBD1. The germline gives CDR1 SEHNR, CDR2 FQNEAQ (reference sequence). The CDR3 sequence is 16 residues long. The CDR3 bases are TGTGCCGGCAGCTTAGGTGTGGGGGACAGTGGACAGCCCCAGCATTTT. It translates to CAGSLGVGDSGQPQHF.

The chain recombines TRBV28 with TRBJ2-1; D is unresolved. Germline CDR1 and CDR2: MDHEN and SYDVKM. Trimming left V 6 bases short and J 8 bases short, with 8 bases between. CDR3 size: 11 residues. CDR3 region: CASSRSYEQFF. The CDR3, as DNA: TGTGCCAGCAGCCGGTCTTATGAGCAGTTCTTC.

This clone has only a few counts. J is TRBJ2-1 and V is TRBV2; 12 bases are a match to TRBD1. Germline CDR1 is SNHLY and CDR2 is FYNNEI. The CDR3 covers 14 residues. Trimming at V came to 4 bases and at J to 9 bases, leaving 4 bases not matched to a gene. The DNA of the CDR3 is TGTGCCAGCAGTGCGGGGACAGGGGGCGGTGAGCAGTTCTTC. Translation: CASSAGTGGGEQFF.

About this clone itself: Other DNA sequences within the sample encode an identical CDR3. The V gene is TRBV7-9, the J gene TRBJ1-5, with D hard to call. V was cut by 3 bases and J by 10 bases, with 31 bases left in between. Germline V CDR1 and CDR2: SEHNR, FQNEAQ (reference sequence). This CDR3 has 19 amino acids. The CDR3 protein is CASSLVTGISPLLLSPQHF. In DNA, the CDR3 is TGTGCCAGCAGCTTGGTGACGGGAATAAGTCCCCTGCTCCTCAGCCCCCAGCATTTT.

This clone was seen only a few times. The rearrangement uses TRBV5-1 and TRBJ2-7; 10 nucleotides match TRBD2. In germline, CDR1 is SGHRS, CDR2 YFSETQ. After removal of 4 bases from V and 2 bases from J, the junction contained 3 bases not matched to a gene. The length of the CDR3 is 14 residues. The CDR3 reads CASSLSGRTYEQYF. CDR3 in DNA: TGCGCCAGCAGCCTTAGCGGGAGGACCTACGAGCAGTACTTC.

This clone was observed a single time. This chain joins TRBV11-2 and TRBJ1-6, with a tentative D call TRBD1 (6 bases). Looked up from germline, CDR1 is SGHAT and CDR2 is FQNNGV. This CDR3 spans 13 amino acids. With 7 bases removed from V and 13 bases from J, the gap between germline ends came to 17 bases. In DNA, the CDR3 is TGTGCCAGCACCGGTGGGGGCGTTGGGCCCCTCCACTTT. Protein product: CASTGGGVGPLHF.

This sequence joins TRBV2 and TRBJ1-1, with 11 bases lining up with TRBD1. CDR1 and CDR2 from the germline V gene are SNHLY and FYNNEI. The V and J ends lost 3 bases and 10 bases, in that order; junction bases with no gene match: 13. The CDR3 runs 16 residues. The CDR3 protein is CASSDPGQGGGRIAFF. CDR3 DNA: TGTGCCAGCAGTGACCCGGGACAGGGGGGTGGGCGTATAGCTTTCTTT.

The rearrangement uses TRBV2 and TRBJ2-7, with D perhaps TRBD2 (6 bases). Germline assignment: CDR1 SNHLY and CDR2 FYNNEI. The CDR3 runs to 13 residues. The V and J ends lost 8 bases and 2 bases respectively, with 13 bases between them. The CDR3 DNA reads as TGTGCCAGCCGCGGCGGGGCCCCCTACGAGCAGTACTTC. Protein: CASRGGAPYEQYF.

The chain has TRBV30 and TRBJ2-1, with TRBD1 matching over 7 bases. CDR3 length: 11 amino acids. V trimming: 5 bases; J trimming: 12 bases; junction bases outside the gene matches: 7. The germline CDR1 and CDR2 sequences are GTSNPN and SVGIG (reference sequence). The CDR3 nucleotides are TGTGCCTGGGACAGGGTTGGTGGGCAGTTCTTC. This codes for CAWDRVGGQFF. Using reference TRBV30 and TRBJ2-1 for the parts outside the CDR3, the full variable domain is SQTIHQWPATLVQPVGSPLSLECTVEGTSNPNLYWYRQAAGRGLQLLFYSVGIGQISSEVPQNLSASRPQDRQFILSSKKLLLSDSGFYLCAWDRVGGQFFGPGTRLTVL.

The chain joins TRBV29-1 to TRBJ1-1; a weak D match, TRBD1 (6 bases). The germline CDR1 and CDR2 sequences are SQVTM and ANQGSEA. Trimming took off 5 bases at V and 5 bases at J, with 18 bases between the two ends. The CDR3 runs to 14 residues. Here the CDR3 reads CSVYRQGLRTEAFF. The CDR3 DNA reads TGCAGCGTTTACCGCCAGGGGTTGAGGACTGAAGCTTTCTTT.

V and J are TRBV6-1 and TRBJ1-6; 9 bases are a match to TRBD1. V shed 4 bases, J shed 10 bases, and the junction held 8 bases outside the gene matches. The CDR3 contains 15 residues. In germline, CDR1 is MNHNS, CDR2 SASEGT. CDR3 in DNA: TGTGCCAGCAGTGGGTCATTGGACAGGGGCTCACCCCTCCACTTT. It yields the protein CASSGSLDRGSPLHF.

The V gene is TRBV28, the J gene TRBJ1-1; tentative D call: TRBD1 (6 bases). V was cut by 6 bases and J by 2 bases, with 16 bases left in between. The CDR3 runs 15 residues. CDR1 and CDR2 from the germline V gene are MDHEN and SYDVKM. CDR3 region: CASSQTWGLNTEAFF. The CDR3 DNA reads as TGTGCCAGCAGCCAAACTTGGGGGCTTAACACTGAAGCTTTCTTT. Full variable domain (outside the CDR3, taken from reference TRBV28 and TRBJ1-1): DVKVTQSSRYLVKRTGEKVFLECVQDMDHENMFWYRQDPGLGLRLIYFSYDVKMKEKGDIPEGYSVSREKKERFSLILESASTNQTSMYLCASSQTWGLNTEAFFGQGTRLTVV.

This chain links TRBV28 with TRBJ1-5, with a possible D match to TRBD1 (6 bases). The CDR3 is 15 amino acids. Germline-derived CDR1 and CDR2 are MDHEN and SYDVKM. V was shortened by 4 bases and J by 4 bases, with 14 bases between the two germline ends. The CDR3 sequence is CASSWVQGTNQPQHF. The CDR3, as DNA: TGTGCCAGCAGTTGGGTCCAGGGGACAAATCAGCCCCAGCATTTT.

The chain has TRBV19 and TRBJ2-1, with 9 bases identical to TRBD2. The junction had 6 bases not matched to a gene; V was cut back by 4 bases and J by 2 bases. The CDR3 extends over 16 amino acids. Germline assignment: CDR1 LNHDA and CDR2 SQIVND (reference sequence). The CDR3 loop is CASSTLAGWAYNEQFF. DNA for the CDR3: TGTGCCAGTAGTACCCTAGCGGGGTGGGCCTACAATGAGCAGTTCTTC.

The rearrangement uses TRBV2 and TRBJ2-5; TRBD2 aligns across 12 bases. V lost 6 bases to trimming and J lost 1 base; unmatched junction nucleotides: 6. Looked up from germline, CDR1 is SNHLY and CDR2 is FYNNEI. The CDR3 is 16 residues long. The CDR3, as DNA: TGTGCCAGCAGGGTGACTAGCGGGAGTTCCCAAGAGACCCAGTACTTC. This sequence encodes CASRVTSGSSQETQYF.

The chain has TRBV7-3 and TRBJ2-1; D gene ambiguous. Trimming left V 1 base short and J 4 bases short, with 14 bases between. In germline, CDR1 is SGHTA, CDR2 FQGTGA. This CDR3 is built from 16 residues. CDR3 amino acids: CASSLIGRSGYNEQFF. DNA for the CDR3: TGTGCCAGCAGCTTAATAGGCAGGTCTGGTTACAATGAGCAGTTCTTC.

This clone was detected once. The CDR3 here is CASSPGTLLRSTDTQYF. The CDR3 region has the DNA TGTGCCAGCTCACCTGGGACACTTCTTAGAAGCACAGATACGCAGTATTTT. The chain is built from TRBV18 and TRBJ2-3; TRBD1 is a possible D gene (6 bases). V was shortened by 3 bases and J by 0 bases, with 16 bases between the two germline ends. Looked up from germline, CDR1 is KGHSH and CDR2 is LQKENI. CDR3 length equals 17 residues.

The V and J genes are TRBV5-1 and TRBJ2-2; no clear D gene. The germline gives CDR1 SGHRS, CDR2 YFSETQ. The germline V and J ends were trimmed by 7 bases and 3 bases, with 4 bases remaining between them. This CDR3 is 11 amino acids long. The CDR3 is CASRYTGELFF. In DNA, the CDR3 is TGCGCCAGCCGGTACACCGGGGAGCTGTTTTTT.

V and J are TRBV10-3 and TRBJ2-7, with 8 bases fitting TRBD1. Germline loops: CDR1 ENHRY, CDR2 SYGVKD. There are 13 residues in the CDR3. Trimming at V came to 8 bases and at J to 7 bases, leaving 10 bases not matched to a gene. The DNA for the CDR3 is TGTGCCATCGTGGGGACAGGCGGAGGTGAGCAGTACTTC. This encodes CAIVGTGGGEQYF.

V usage is TRBV29-1 and J usage is TRBJ2-5; 9 nucleotides line up with TRBD2. Trimming took 6 bases from V and 2 from J; bases not matched to a gene: 4. Per germline, CDR1 SQVTM and CDR2 ANQGSEA. The CDR3 has 13 amino acids. This chain's CDR3 is CSVSGRWQETQYF. In DNA, the CDR3 is TGCAGCGTAAGCGGGAGGTGGCAAGAGACCCAGTACTTC.

The chain recombines TRBV6-6 with TRBJ1-1; possibly TRBD1 for D (5 bases). With 6 bases removed from V and 3 bases from J, the gap between germline ends came to 17 bases. The CDR3 has 15 residues. Germline-derived CDR1 and CDR2 are MNHNY and SVGAGI (reference sequence). In nucleotides, the CDR3 is TGTGCCAGCAGACTCCCCCGGGGGGAGGACACTGAAGCTTTCTTT. This translates into CASRLPRGEDTEAFF.

The chain joins TRBV10-3 to TRBJ2-7, with D possibly matching TRBD2 (6 bases). The CDR3 loop spans 14 amino acids. Germline assignment: CDR1 ENHRY and CDR2 SYGVKD. V lost 0 bases, J lost 3 bases, and 9 bases lay in between. This CDR3 is CAISESGGNYEQYF. CDR3 nucleotides: TGTGCCATCAGTGAGTCGGGGGGAAACTACGAGCAGTACTTC.

The V call is TRBV15, the J call TRBJ1-5, with D unclear. The CDR3 is made up of 15 amino acids. V gave up 1 base and J gave up 6 bases, with 13 bases separating them. The germline V gene encodes CDR1 LNHNV and CDR2 YYDKDF (reference sequence). The CDR3 nucleotides read TGTGCCACCAGCAGAGCAGGCGGACTGGCTCAGCCCCAGCATTTT. It codes for CATSRAGGLAQPQHF.

V gene TRBV5-1 combines with J gene TRBJ2-1; 10 positions agree with TRBD1. V lost 4 bases, J lost 7 bases, and 8 bases stayed unmatched. This CDR3 is built from 15 residues. Per the germline V gene, CDR1 is SGHRS and CDR2 is YFSETQ. This CDR3 reads CASSHPGQGTNEQFF. The CDR3 DNA sequence: TGCGCCAGCAGCCACCCGGGACAGGGGACGAATGAGCAGTTCTTC.

V usage is TRBV6-4 and J usage is TRBJ1-1; 8 positions agree with TRBD1. CDR1 MRHNA and CDR2 SNTAGT come from the germline V gene. This CDR3 is 15 amino acids long. Trimming took 6 bases from V and 4 from J; bases not matched to a gene: 10. This CDR3 reads CASRQQGGPPTEAFF. CDR3 coding DNA: TGTGCCAGCAGGCAACAGGGGGGTCCGCCCACTGAAGCTTTCTTT.

The V and J genes are TRBV6-5 and TRBJ2-3; D is unresolved. Trimming took off 2 bases at V and 11 bases at J, with 14 bases between the two ends. In germline, CDR1 is MNHEY, CDR2 SVGAGI. The CDR3 is 13 amino acids. CDR3 in amino acids: CASSYPYTAMQYF. Here the CDR3 DNA reads TGTGCCAGCAGTTACCCGTACACAGCTATGCAGTATTTT.

This clone occurred once. Other DNA sequences in the same sample also yield this CDR3. The rearrangement links TRBV6-5 to TRBJ1-2; D remains ambiguous. CDR3 length: 14 amino acids. V shed 0 bases and J shed 4 bases, with 9 bases lying between them. Germline CDR1 MNHEY, CDR2 SVGAGI. Here the CDR3 DNA reads TGTGCCAGCAGTTACTCGCCAGACACCTATGGCTACACCTTC. It is translated as CASSYSPDTYGYTF.